These 5 T cell receptor beta chains were all obtained from the same sample, sequenced in a study of blood T cell repertoires in COVID-19. Profiling relied on immunoSEQ multiplex PCR, and the TCRdb table lists in-frame clones only, not all of them. The data hold about 69,000 clones, with roughly 80% observed a single time. Source material: peripheral blood. The receptors originated from a woman aged 80 or over with acute or convalescent COVID-19.

This chain uses TRBV19 with TRBJ2-5, with D tentatively TRBD1 (6 bases). The germline V gene has CDR1 LNHDA and CDR2 SQIVND (reference sequence). The CDR3 is 14 residues long. Trimming left V 5 bases short and J 4 bases short, with 14 bases between. The CDR3 DNA is TGTGCCAGTAGTCCCCGGGGCAGGGGAGAGACCCAGTACTTC. Translated, it gives CASSPRGRGETQYF. Full variable domain (outside the CDR3, taken from reference TRBV19 and TRBJ2-5): DGGITQSPKYLFRKEGQNVTLSCEQNLNHDAMYWYRQDPGQGLRLIYYSQIVNDFQKGDIAEGYSVSREKKESFPLTVTSAQKNPTAFYLCASSPRGRGETQYFGPGTRLLVL.

CDR3 residues: CASYQDSMNTEAFF. The DNA of the CDR3 is TGTGCCAGCTATCAGGACAGCATGAACACTGAAGCTTTCTTT. The chain carries TRBV6-5 and TRBJ1-1; the D gene is possibly TRBD1 (6 bases). CDR3 size: 14 residues. The V gene's germline CDR1 is MNHEY and CDR2 SVGAGI. V lost 8 bases to trimming and J lost 0 bases, with 13 bases between them.

CDR3 amino acids: CASSYSHPRESYEQYF. As DNA, the CDR3 is TGTGCCAGCAGTTACTCCCATCCTAGGGAGTCCTACGAGCAGTACTTC. The genes are TRBV6-5 and TRBJ2-7; TRBD2 might be the D (5 bases). The CDR3 contains 16 residues. V was pared by 0 bases and J by 1 base, with 13 bases between. Germline V gene sequence: CDR1 MNHEY, CDR2 SVGAGI.

This CDR3 reads CASSPMGQGSTNYGYTF. The CDR3 nucleotides are TGTGCCAGTAGTCCCATGGGACAGGGATCAACTAACTATGGCTACACCTTC. The chain recombines TRBV19 with TRBJ1-2; 9 bases match TRBD1. V was pared by 5 bases and J by 0 bases, with 10 bases of the junction left unmatched. In germline, CDR1 is LNHDA, CDR2 SQIVND (reference sequence). The CDR3 contains 17 residues.

CDR3 in amino acids: CASRSGRGDSYEQYF. As DNA, the CDR3 is TGCGCCAGCAGGAGTGGCAGGGGTGATTCCTACGAGCAGTACTTC. The V gene is TRBV5-1, the J gene TRBJ2-7; D is possibly TRBD1 (6 bases). In germline, CDR1 is SGHRS, CDR2 YFSETQ. V was pared by 5 bases and J by 1 base, with 16 bases between. CDR3 length: 15 residues.